This TCR beta chain is from a study of T cell responses to AZD1222 COVID-19 vaccine. Regarding this clone: Its antigen is undetermined.

The CDR3 sequence is 18 residues long. Trimming shortened V by 1 base and J by 1 base, and 14 bases separated the two germline ends. Germline values: CDR1 LGHDT, CDR2 YNNKEL (reference sequence). Only in-frame clones appear in the TCRdb table, and some are missing; sequencing was by immunoSEQ multiplex PCR. Here the sample spans about 130,000 clones, 65% to 90% being singletons. Findings and caveats of the study: Baseline antibody screening turned up just a handful of seropositive AZD1222 recipients. Spike regions recognized by vaccine-associated CD4 TCRs spanned the protein, led by 160-218 and 743-854.

The chain employs TRBV3-1 (or the pseudogene TRBV3-2) and TRBJ1-6, with D hard to call. The receptor comes from an adult who received the MenACWY meningococcal vaccine as a control. The starting material was peripheral blood, obtained 28 days after the second dose of the MenACWY control vaccine. The CDR3 DNA is TGTGCCAGCAGCCAAGTTCATCTATCGGGATCCTATAATTCACCCCTCCACTTT. Translating it yields CASSQVHLSGSYNSPLHF.